The 26 T cell receptor beta chains below come from one sample, sequenced in a study of shared clonotypes between healthy human individuals. Generated by immunoSEQ multiplex PCR, the TCRdb table keeps only in-frame clones and is missing some. Of approximately 640,000 clones listed, more than 70% are singletons. The sequenced material came from memory CD4+ T cells sorted from blood. Documented subset: CD45RA-negative fraction. Receptor source: a young woman in good health.

V and J are TRBV5-4 and TRBJ2-3, with TRBD2 matching 8 bases. V trimming: 4 bases; J trimming: 6 bases; junction bases outside the gene matches: 10. Germline CDR1 is SGHNT and CDR2 is YYREEE (reference sequence). CDR3 length equals 15 residues. The CDR3 nucleotides are TGTGCCAGCAGCCCGGGGGGGACCAAGGTGGATACGCAGTATTTT. Protein sequence: CASSPGGTKVDTQYF.

This chain uses TRBV5-1 with TRBJ1-1; perhaps TRBD1 as D (5 bases). The germline V gene has CDR1 SGHRS and CDR2 YFSETQ. The V end lost 5 bases, the J end lost 1 base, and 15 bases lay between the germline ends. The CDR3 has 15 amino acids. The CDR3 reads CASSLLGTKNTEAFF. CDR3 bases: TGCGCCAGCAGTTTATTAGGGACCAAGAACACTGAAGCTTTCTTT.

V usage is TRBV30 and J usage is TRBJ1-1; possibly TRBD1 for D (6 bases). The germline V gene encodes CDR1 GTSNPN and CDR2 SVGIG (reference sequence). Trimming cost V 8 bases and J 0 bases, with 10 bases left between them. The CDR3 sequence is 12 residues long. The CDR3 here is CAGDRMNTEAFF. CDR3 DNA: TGTGCCGGTGACAGGATGAACACTGAAGCTTTCTTT.

The chain joins TRBV4-1 to TRBJ2-7; 10 bases match TRBD2. V dropped 3 bases and J dropped 4; count of bases not matched to a gene: 6. The CDR3 is 15 residues long. Germline CDR1 MGHRA, CDR2 YSYEKL. The CDR3 here is CASSHTGTSAYEQYF. The CDR3, as DNA: TGCGCCAGCAGCCATACCGGGACTAGCGCATACGAGCAGTACTTC.

The chain joins TRBV10-3 to TRBJ2-5, with 8 nucleotides matching TRBD1. The assigned J gene may be wrong: the sequence end matches TRBJ2-7 better. From germline, CDR1 is ENHRY and CDR2 SYGVKD. This CDR3 has 14 residues. CDR3 region: CAISESGTGYEQYF. The CDR3 bases are TGTGCCATCAGTGAATCCGGGACAGGTTACGAGCAGTACTTC.

J is TRBJ2-7 and V is TRBV9; 7 bases agree with TRBD2. The ends lost 5 bases at V and 0 bases at J; junction bases unmatched: 5. This CDR3 is built from 14 residues. From germline, CDR1 is SGDLS and CDR2 YYNGEE. The CDR3 loop reads CASSKGGSSYEQYF. CDR3 in DNA: TGTGCCAGCAGTAAGGGCGGGAGCTCCTACGAGCAGTACTTC.

V usage is TRBV7-9 and J usage is TRBJ1-1; TRBD1 is a possible D gene (5 bases). CDR1 is SEHNR and CDR2 is FQNEAQ in the germline V gene (reference sequence). Between the trimmed V and J ends, which lost 1 base and 5 bases, there was a span of 20 bases. The CDR3 is 17 residues long. In DNA, the CDR3 is TGTGCCAGCAGCTTAGTTGGGCAGGGTGGGTTAAGAACTGAAGCTTTCTTT. Translated: CASSLVGQGGLRTEAFF.

V and J are TRBV5-1 and TRBJ1-4; D might be TRBD1 (5 bases). The CDR3 consists of 13 residues. Trimming removed 7 bases at V and 8 bases at J, with 15 bases between. Germline V lookup: CDR1 SGHRS, CDR2 YFSETQ. CDR3 coding DNA: TGCGCCAGCCCAGGGTCGTTAAGGGAAAAACTGTTTTTT. It encodes CASPGSLREKLFF.

The chain links TRBV18 to TRBJ1-1; D remains unclear. The germline gives CDR1 KGHSH, CDR2 LQKENI. This CDR3 is 14 amino acids long. The V gene lost 2 bases and the J gene lost 6 bases, with 13 bases spanning the gap. CDR3 in DNA: TGTGCCAGCTCACCATTTCAACAGCTCGCTGAAGCTTTCTTT. Its protein product is CASSPFQQLAEAFF. The variable domain in full, with the rest retrieved from reference TRBV18 and TRBJ1-1, is NAGVMQNPRHLVRRRGQEARLRCSPMKGHSHVYWYRQLPEEGLKFMVYLQKENIIDESGMPKERFSAEFPKEGPSILRIQQVVRGDSAAYFCASSPFQQLAEAFFGQGTRLTVV.

This clone was observed once. The V and J genes are TRBV28 and TRBJ2-7; the match to TRBD2 covers 8 bases. V was clipped by 3 bases and J by 0 bases; unmatched bases: 10. Germline CDR1 is MDHEN and CDR2 is SYDVKM. The CDR3 is made up of 17 amino acids. The CDR3 protein is CASSLATGGGSSYEQYF. The CDR3 coding sequence is TGTGCCAGCAGTTTGGCCACCGGGGGGGGGAGCTCCTACGAGCAGTACTTC.

At least ten counts were recorded for this clone. The chain combines TRBV27 with TRBJ2-5; unclear D gene. Germline CDR1 MNHEY, CDR2 SMNVEV (reference sequence). The CDR3 has 15 residues. V was pared by 5 bases and J by 5 bases, with 18 bases between. CDR3 in DNA: TGTGCCAGCAGTGCCACCCTGTGGCAGGTTGAGACCCAGTACTTC. Its translation: CASSATLWQVETQYF.

Only a few counts were recorded for this clone. This chain uses TRBV6-1 with TRBJ2-5, with unresolved D. The V end lost 4 bases, the J end lost 5 bases, and 8 bases lay between the germline ends. CDR3 length: 12 amino acids. CDR1 and CDR2 from the germline V gene are MNHNS and SASEGT. CDR3 sequence reads: CASSVTRETQYF. For the CDR3, the DNA is TGTGCCAGCAGTGTTACCAGGGAGACCCAGTACTTC.

The CDR3 nucleotides are TGTGCCAGCCGGGGCGCCCAGGAGACCATATATTTT. It codes for CASRGAQETIYF. The chain joins TRBV28 to TRBJ1-3; D may be TRBD1 (5 bases). This CDR3 spans 12 amino acids. Germline CDR1 MDHEN, CDR2 SYDVKM. Trimming removed 8 bases from V and 10 bases from J, with 15 bases in between. Looking up the rest from reference TRBV28 and TRBJ1-3 gives the full variable domain: DVKVTQSSRYLVKRTGEKVFLECVQDMDHENMFWYRQDPGLGLRLIYFSYDVKMKEKGDIPEGYSVSREKKERFSLILESASTNQTSMYLCASRGAQETIYFGEGSWLTVV.

V is TRBV28 and J is TRBJ1-1; D is ambiguous. The CDR3 sequence is 15 residues long. The V and J ends lost 0 bases and 4 bases respectively, with 12 bases between them. Germline V lookup: CDR1 MDHEN, CDR2 SYDVKM. Here the CDR3 reads CASSLWDPLGTEAFF. The CDR3 DNA follows: TGTGCCAGCAGTTTATGGGACCCCTTGGGCACTGAAGCTTTCTTT. Full variable domain (rest looked up from reference TRBV28 and TRBJ1-1): DVKVTQSSRYLVKRTGEKVFLECVQDMDHENMFWYRQDPGLGLRLIYFSYDVKMKEKGDIPEGYSVSREKKERFSLILESASTNQTSMYLCASSLWDPLGTEAFFGQGTRLTVV.

This chain connects TRBV7-8 to TRBJ2-6, with D possibly matching TRBD1 (5 bases). Trimming took off 0 bases at V and 4 bases at J, with 10 bases between the two ends. This CDR3 has 16 amino acids. In germline, CDR1 is SGHVS, CDR2 FQNEAQ. Written as DNA, the CDR3 is TGTGCCAGCAGCTTAGCAGGGGTACCCGGGGCCAACGTCCTGACTTTC. It translates to CASSLAGVPGANVLTF. The full variable domain, its missing parts supplied by reference TRBV7-8 and TRBJ2-6, is GAGVSQSPRYKVAKRGQDVALRCDPISGHVSLFWYQQALGQGPEFLTYFQNEAQLDKSGLPSDRFFAERPEGSVSTLKIQRTQQEDSAVYLCASSLAGVPGANVLTFGAGSRLTVL.

In this sample, this clone turned up a few times. The chain employs TRBV7-9 and TRBJ2-2; D uncertain. V lost 5 bases and J 7 bases, leaving 8 bases between the germline ends. The CDR3 is made up of 12 amino acids. In germline, CDR1 is SEHNR, CDR2 FQNEAQ (reference sequence). The chain's CDR3 is CASSNQDGELFF. The CDR3 nucleotides are TGTGCCAGCAGCAATCAAGACGGGGAGCTGTTTTTT. The full variable domain, its missing parts supplied by reference TRBV7-9 and TRBJ2-2, is DTGVSQNPRHKITKRGQNVTFRCDPISEHNRLYWYRQTLGQGPEFLTYFQNEAQLEKSRLLSDRFSAERPKGSFSTLEIQRTEQGDSAMYLCASSNQDGELFFGEGSRLTVL.

Comment on this clone: Sequence at one end of the junction differs from germline and may be a read error. This chain links TRBV10-2 with TRBJ2-1; TRBD1 is a possible D gene (6 bases). This CDR3 is built from 15 residues. The V gene's germline CDR1 is WSHSY and CDR2 SAAADI. The CDR3 coding sequence is TGTGCCAGCAGTGTACAGGGCGGCTCCTACAATGAGCAGTTCTTC. The encoded protein is CASSVQGGSYNEQFF.

This clone was seen more than once but under ten times. The rearrangement joins TRBV11-2 to TRBJ1-2; 9 nucleotides line up with TRBD1. The CDR3 contains 15 residues. The V gene's germline CDR1 is SGHAT and CDR2 FQNNGV. J lost 2 bases, V lost 3 bases, and 4 bases had no gene match. CDR3 DNA: TGTGCCAGCAGCTTCGCCGGGACAGGGAACTATGGCTACACCTTC. This encodes CASSFAGTGNYGYTF.

V gene TRBV9 combines with J gene TRBJ1-1, with D possibly TRBD1 on 5 matching bases. CDR1 and CDR2 (germline): SGDLS, YYNGEE. The CDR3 extends over 13 amino acids. V was cut by 0 bases and J by 7 bases, with 10 bases left in between. The CDR3, as DNA: TGTGCCAGCAGCGTAGTGGGGGATGGTGAAGCTTTCTTT. Its protein is CASSVVGDGEAFF.

This chain joins TRBV4-1 and TRBJ1-1, with 8 bases matching TRBD1. The CDR3 is made up of 16 amino acids. Germline-derived CDR1 and CDR2 are MGHRA and YSYEKL. Trimming cost V 4 bases and J 3 bases; bases outside gene matches: 10. The CDR3 spells CASSRRDGQGDTEAFF. CDR3 in DNA: TGCGCCAGCAGCCGGAGAGATGGACAGGGCGACACTGAAGCTTTCTTT.

This clone was seen a single time. V is TRBV27 and J is TRBJ2-2, with 12 nucleotides matching TRBD2. CDR3 size: 16 residues. Losses at the gene ends were 5 bases for V and 5 bases for J; bases not matched to a gene: 6. CDR1 is MNHEY, CDR2 SMNVEV, per germline (reference sequence). CDR3 coding DNA: TGTGCCAGCAGTCGACTAGCGGGAGTAGGGACCGGGGAGCTGTTTTTT. It translates to CASSRLAGVGTGELFF.

The chain uses TRBV10-1 and TRBJ1-2; possible D gene TRBD1, 6 bases. Trimming left V 6 bases short and J 2 bases short, with 16 bases between. CDR3 length equals 15 residues. Germline CDR1 and CDR2: WNHNN and SYGVQD (reference sequence). The CDR3 spells CASSTGFRYNYGYTF. In nucleotides, the CDR3 is TGCGCCAGCAGCACAGGGTTTAGGTACAACTATGGCTACACCTTC.

V and J are TRBV27 and TRBJ2-1, with 8 bases identical to TRBD2. From germline, CDR1 is MNHEY and CDR2 SMNVEV (reference sequence). V lost 5 bases to trimming and J lost 5 bases; unmatched junction nucleotides: 5. This CDR3 is built from 14 residues. Here the CDR3 DNA reads TGTGCCAGCAGTCGAGCGGGAGCCCACAATGAGCAGTTCTTC. It translates to CASSRAGAHNEQFF.

The chain combines TRBV7-9 with TRBJ2-3; D remains ambiguous. This CDR3 has 12 amino acids. The germline V gene has CDR1 SEHNR and CDR2 FQNEAQ (reference sequence). V was pared by 2 bases and J by 4 bases, with 4 bases between. The CDR3 loop is CASSLTSDTQYF. The CDR3 DNA reads TGTGCCAGCAGCTTAACGTCAGATACGCAGTATTTT.

The V and J genes are TRBV5-4 and TRBJ2-7, with 14 bases that match TRBD2. V dropped 3 bases and J dropped 0; count of bases not matched to a gene: 2. Germline CDR1 reads SGHNT; CDR2 reads YYREEE (reference sequence). The CDR3 runs to 16 residues. CDR3: CASSSGTSGSSYEQYF. Here the CDR3 DNA reads TGTGCCAGCAGCTCCGGGACTAGCGGGAGCTCCTACGAGCAGTACTTC. The full variable domain, completed using reference TRBV5-4 and TRBJ2-7, is ETGVTQSPTHLIKTRGQQVTLRCSSQSGHNTVSWYQQALGQGPQFIFQYYREEENGRGNFPPRFSGLQFPNYSSELNVNALELDDSALYLCASSSGTSGSSYEQYFGPGTRLTVT.

This rearrangement joins TRBV4-2 to TRBJ2-7, with TRBD1 identical over 9 bases. Germline values: CDR1 LGHNA, CDR2 YNFKEQ. The length of the CDR3 is 14 residues. V was pared by 5 bases and J by 3 bases, with 5 bases of the junction left unmatched. CDR3 coding DNA: TGTGCCAGCAGCACACAGGGGGCGTACTACGAGCAGTACTTC. Residues: CASSTQGAYYEQYF.